This T cell receptor (beta chain) is drawn from a study of CD8+CD57+ T cells in acquired aplastic anemia. Many counts were recorded for this clonotype. Germline V gives CDR1 MNHEY, CDR2 SVGAGI. With 0 bases removed from V and 9 bases from J, the gap between germline ends came to 9 bases. This CDR3 is built from 13 residues. Sequencing was done on patients that had shown CD8+CD57+ cell expansion by flow cytometry. CDR3 and TCR beta VDJ profiling relied on genomic DNA as the template. MiXCR, applied by TCRdb to the reads, yields one record per CDR3 protein. The table lists 55,000 to 60,000 distinct CDR3 sequences, around 57% of them singletons, with 16% in the top ten.

The chain recombines TRBV6-5 with TRBJ2-1; no clear D gene. Sequencing input: sorted CD4+, CD8+, or CD8+CD57+ T cells (not recorded which) from PBMCs. This clonotype originated in a human donor with aplastic anemia. Here the CDR3 DNA reads TGTGCCAGCAGTTACTCTGGGTACGGTGAGCAGTTCTTC. Amino acids: CASSYSGYGEQFF.